The clone carrying this TCR beta chain has ten or more counts. What it recognizes is unknown. A unique molecular identifier was attached to every TCR cDNA molecule. A single record per CDR3 protein comes from TCRdb applying MiXCR to the 5' RACE reads. The sample includes about 7,900 distinct CDR3 sequences, around 6.7% of them seen just once. The CDR3 contains 14 residues. Germline V gene sequence: CDR1 DFQATT, CDR2 SNEGSKA (reference sequence). V dropped 0 bases and J dropped 0 bases, with 7 bases sitting between them. This record belongs to a study of spatial heterogeneity in lung cancer. Overall study context: Across tumor regions, counts of TCR transcripts showed a strong correlation with a T cell module score derived from matched bulk RNA-seq. Whole-study findings and limits: Ubiquitous expanded TCR counts tracked ubiquitous nonsynonymous mutations; regional expanded TCR counts tracked regional nonsynonymous mutations. Expanded intratumoral alpha and beta TCR counts tracked tumor mutation counts.

Time point here: sample taken at primary tumor resection. The authors sequenced whole RNA from tumor, nontumor lung or frozen PBMC without sorting. Sequences were derived from lung tumor tissue, sampled at surgery. This sequence originates from a female donor with early-stage non-small cell lung cancer. The chain combines TRBV20-1 with TRBJ2-3; the D gene is possibly TRBD2 (6 bases). The DNA of the CDR3 is TGCAGTGCTAGAGATAGCGGTAGCACAGATACGCAGTATTTT. This sequence encodes CSARDSGSTDTQYF.